This passage covers 2 T cell receptor beta chains from one sample sequenced in a study of PD-1 blockade in classical Hodgkin lymphoma (dated by TCRdb to 2019 to 2021). To prepare the library, the immunoSEQ multiplex PCR assay was applied. TCRdb stores this immuneACCESS table with in-frame sequences only. Part of the clones is absent; in the studies checked, under half of the shortfall reflects unresolved V genes, and no reason is known for the rest. The sample yields tens of thousands of clones; more than 90% were counted once. The biggest ten clones account for approximately 8% of the sample. What the time point label conveys for this sample: cycle 4 day 1 (C4D1), after 6 weeks of nivolumab. Every trial patient had relapsed after autologous stem cell transplantation, and cohorts A, B and C differed in prior brentuximab vedotin exposure. This specimen was peripheral blood mononuclear cells (PBMCs), taken before the fourth cycle of nivolumab. These receptors were obtained from a human donor with classical Hodgkin lymphoma.

V is TRBV7-2 and J is TRBJ2-3, with 10 bases lining up with TRBD2. The CDR3 is 13 residues long. V dropped 9 bases and J dropped 6; count of bases not matched to a gene: 6. Germline loops: CDR1 SGHTA, CDR2 FQGNSA. The CDR3 sequence: CASRAGGPDTQYF. The CDR3 DNA reads as TGTGCCAGTCGAGCGGGGGGGCCGGATACGCAGTATTTT.

The V and J genes are TRBV2 and TRBJ2-2; 9 nucleotides match TRBD1. The CDR3 runs to 14 residues. V shed 6 bases and J 1 base; nucleotides not matched to a gene: 0. CDR1 SNHLY and CDR2 FYNNEI come from the germline V gene. The CDR3 loop reads CASRGQGNTGELFF. The CDR3 DNA follows: TGTGCCAGCAGGGGACAGGGGAACACCGGGGAGCTGTTTTTT.